The rows below give T cell receptor beta chains drawn from one sample of a study of control samples from healthy donors and cancer patients. Clones were sequenced by immunoSEQ multiplex PCR, and TCRdb holds only the in-frame ones, with some missing. The data contain some 160,000 clones, around 86% of them singletons. The sample was blood. The receptors shown here come from a man aged 25-45 years in good health. The CDR3 runs from the conserved cysteine through the conserved F or W. The D gene is left open where the match is weak. Some rows mark clone size as missing; the rest say once, few, many or name a class of expanded clone.

V	size	D	J	CDR3	DNA
TRBV18	once	TRBD2	TRBJ2-3	CASSQSGGAGDTQYF	TGTGCCAGCTCACAGAGCGGGGGGGCAGGAGATACGCAGTATTTT
TRBV7-2	once	NA	TRBJ2-7	CASSLNVRAYEQYF	TGTGCCAGCAGCTTAAATGTGCGCGCTTACGAGCAGTACTTC
TRBV24-1	once	NA	TRBJ1-5	CATSINGNQPQHF	TGTGCCACCAGTATAAACGGCAATCAGCCCCAGCATTTT
TRBV6-5	NA	TRBD1	TRBJ2-5	CASSRQGRETQYF	TGTGCCAGCAGCCGACAGGGGAGAGAGACCCAGTACTTC
TRBV5-1	NA	NA	TRBJ1-4	CASGPGATNEKLFF	TGCGCCAGCGGACCGGGTGCAACTAATGAAAAACTGTTTTTT
TRBV11-3	NA	NA	TRBJ2-4	CASLGRDKNIQYF	TGTGCCAGCTTAGGGCGGGACAAAAACATTCAGTACTTC
TRBV5-6	NA	NA	TRBJ1-5	CASSLGRGLNQPQHF	TGTGCCAGCAGCTTGGGCAGGGGACTTAATCAGCCCCAGCATTTT
TRBV11-1	NA	NA	TRBJ1-3	CASSRRQSGNTIYF	TGTGCCAGCAGCCGACGACAATCTGGAAACACCATATATTTT
TRBV29-1	once	NA	TRBJ1-6	CSAQWERNSPLHF	TGCAGCGCACAATGGGAGCGGAATTCACCCCTCCACTTT
TRBV24-1	NA	TRBD1	TRBJ1-1	CATSGGGRNTEAFF	TGTGCCACCAGTGGAGGGGGCAGGAACACTGAAGCTTTCTTT
TRBV4-3	NA	NA	TRBJ2-3	CASNVGLGTDTQYF	TGCGCCAGCAACGTAGGCTTGGGCACAGATACGCAGTATTTT
TRBV5-1	NA	NA	TRBJ1-1	CASSLGQGFTEAFF	TGCGCCAGCAGCTTGGGGCAGGGATTTACTGAAGCTTTCTTT
TRBV4-1	once	TRBD2	TRBJ2-3	CASSRLAGGPDGADTQYF	TGCGCCAGCAGCCGACTAGCGGGGGGGCCAGACGGGGCAGATACGCAGTATTTT
TRBV15	NA	NA	TRBJ1-2	CATAAGGSRGYTF	TGTGCCACCGCCGCGGGTGGGTCTAGGGGCTACACCTTC
TRBV5-1	NA	NA	TRBJ2-7	CASSLETHYEQYF	TGCGCCAGCAGCTTGGAGACCCACTACGAGCAGTACTTC
TRBV19	NA	NA	TRBJ1-1	CASSVKGDTEAFF	TGTGCCAGTAGTGTAAAGGGGGACACTGAAGCTTTCTTT
TRBV7-9	NA	NA	TRBJ2-1	CASSPDFSQFF	TGTGCCAGCAGCCCCGACTTCTCTCAGTTCTTC
TRBV5-1	NA	NA	TRBJ1-2	CASSYDRNYGYTF	TGCGCCAGCAGCTATGACAGGAACTATGGCTACACCTTC
TRBV25-1	NA	NA	TRBJ1-1	CASTEWIGAEAFF	TGTGCCAGCACGGAATGGATAGGGGCTGAAGCTTTCTTT
TRBV6-5	NA	TRBD1	TRBJ2-7	CASSYSGQGTYEQYF	TGTGCCAGCAGTTATTCTGGACAGGGGACCTACGAGCAGTACTTC
TRBV18	NA	NA	TRBJ2-7	CASSPSDYEQYF	TGTGCCAGCTCACCATCCGACTACGAGCAGTACTTC
TRBV14	once	NA	TRBJ2-2	CASSQDRTGELFF	TGTGCCAGCAGCCAAGATCGAACCGGGGAGCTGTTTTTT